The 8 T cell receptor beta chains reported below all come from one sample, sequenced in a study of Ad26.COV2.S vaccination and SARS-CoV-2 variants. The table came from immunoSEQ multiplex PCR; TCRdb's copy has only in-frame clones and leaves some out. Among 85,000 to 95,000 clones listed, less than 85% were seen once. This sample comprised peripheral blood, obtained after recovery from COVID-19. These receptors originate from a human donor who had recovered from COVID-19.

The J gene is TRBJ2-2, the V gene TRBV28, with 7 bases fitting TRBD1. The V and J ends lost 5 bases and 6 bases, in that order; junction bases with no gene match: 15. The CDR3 loop spans 17 amino acids. CDR1 and CDR2 (germline): MDHEN, SYDVKM. CDR3 protein: CASSPAPSRQGAGELFF. In nucleotides, the CDR3 is TGTGCCAGCAGTCCGGCACCCTCTCGGCAGGGGGCCGGGGAGCTGTTTTTT.

This chain connects TRBV9 to TRBJ1-2, with a weak D call TRBD1 (5 bases). The CDR3 runs 14 residues. Germline loops: CDR1 SGDLS, CDR2 YYNGEE. Trimming removed 4 bases from V and 4 bases from J, with 14 bases in between. The CDR3 nucleotides are TGTGCCAGCAGCCCGCCCGGGGGGAGCTATGGCTACACCTTC. Translating gives CASSPPGGSYGYTF.

This clone came up once. The rearrangement joins TRBV7-9 to TRBJ2-7, with 7 bases lining up with TRBD1. Per the germline V gene, CDR1 is SEHNR and CDR2 is FQNEAQ (reference sequence). This CDR3 has 15 residues. V lost 3 bases to trimming and J lost 6 bases; unmatched junction nucleotides: 11. CDR3 DNA: TGTGCCAGCAGCTTCCCCAGGATGGCAGGGGGCGAGCAGTACTTC. Encoded protein: CASSFPRMAGGEQYF.

This sequence joins TRBV9 and TRBJ1-3; 8 bases are shared with TRBD1. Germline trimming cut 0 bases from V and 0 bases from J; bases unmatched to any gene: 5. CDR1 and CDR2 from the germline V gene are SGDLS and YYNGEE. This CDR3 is built from 17 residues. CDR3 in amino acids: CASSVGGQARSGNTIYF. For the CDR3, the DNA is TGTGCCAGCAGCGTAGGGGGACAGGCCCGCTCTGGAAACACCATATATTTT.

The chain combines TRBV24-1 with TRBJ2-7; D unresolved. Germline V CDR1 and CDR2: KGHDR, SFDVKD. The CDR3 runs to 12 residues. V was cut by 7 bases and J by 0 bases, with 6 bases left in between. CDR3 nucleotide sequence: TGTGCCACCAGGGGTCACTCCTACGAGCAGTACTTC. It specifies CATRGHSYEQYF.

The gene calls are TRBV5-1 and TRBJ1-1; 9 bases align to TRBD1. Germline-derived CDR1 and CDR2 are SGHRS and YFSETQ. The J segment lost 4 bases and the V segment lost 3 bases, leaving 10 bases of the junction unmatched. This CDR3 region has 16 residues. CDR3 DNA sequence: TGCGCCAGCAGCTCCGTCTTACAGGGACAGGGCACTGAAGCTTTCTTT. It codes for CASSSVLQGQGTEAFF. Full variable domain (remainder filled in from reference TRBV5-1 and TRBJ1-1): KAGVTQTPRYLIKTRGQQVTLSCSPISGHRSVSWYQQTPGQGLQFLFEYFSETQRNKGNFPGRFSGRQFSNSRSEMNVSTLELGDSALYLCASSSVLQGQGTEAFFGQGTRLTVV.

J is TRBJ2-3 and V is TRBV7-2; D gene unclear. The CDR3 extends over 13 amino acids. The V end was cut by 2 bases, the J end by 0 bases, with 3 bases between. Germline V CDR1 and CDR2: SGHTA, FQGNSA. CDR3 region: CASSLISTDTQYF. The CDR3 DNA reads TGTGCCAGCAGCTTAATCAGCACAGATACGCAGTATTTT.

This chain joins TRBV5-6 and TRBJ2-7; D remains unclear. With 4 bases removed from V and 3 bases from J, the gap between germline ends came to 5 bases. The CDR3 sequence is 11 residues long. Germline assignment: CDR1 SGHDT and CDR2 YYEEEE. The CDR3 here is CASSLNYEQYF. The DNA for the CDR3 is TGTGCCAGCAGCCTCAACTACGAGCAGTACTTC.